Sequencing of this T cell receptor beta chain was carried out in a study of shared clonotypes between healthy human individuals. Only CD45RO-negative cells positively selected for CCR7 counted as naive CD8 cells, so terminally differentiated effector memory CD45RA+ cells were excluded. The deep-level immunoSEQ assay was used. Profiled with immunoSEQ multiplex PCR; TCRdb holds only in-frame clones, not every one. The sample records under 1 million clones, 90% to 95% being singletons. Sequencing was performed on naive CD8+ T cells sorted from blood. This TCR was sampled from a young man in good health.

The CDR3 spells CASNPDGPGNYGYTF. The CDR3 DNA is TGCGCCAGCAACCCGGACGGCCCTGGTAACTATGGCTACACCTTC. The gene calls are TRBV10-2 and TRBJ1-2; D gene uncertain. CDR1 is WSHSY and CDR2 is SAAADI in the germline V gene. Trimming left V 7 bases short and J 1 base short, with 16 bases between. The CDR3 sequence is 15 residues long.